This passage covers 32 T cell receptor beta chains from one sample sequenced in a study of cytomegalovirus exposure and HLA in healthy donors. Primers: 60 Vbeta forward and 13 Jbeta reverse. Libraries were prepared by immunoSEQ multiplex PCR; TCRdb keeps only in-frame clonotypes and omits some of them. The profile shows hundreds of thousands of clones, around three quarters of them singletons. The sample consisted of PBMCs. The receptors stem from a man aged 40-55 years in good health and CMV-seronegative.

Here the CDR3 reads CASSPRGLPEAFF. The CDR3 nucleotides read TGTGCCAGCAGCCCCAGGGGGCTTCCCGAAGCTTTCTTT. The V call is TRBV7-6, the J call TRBJ1-1; 8 nucleotides line up with TRBD1. The germline V gene encodes CDR1 SGHVS and CDR2 FNYEAQ. CDR3 length: 13 residues. The V and J ends lost 5 bases and 8 bases, in that order; junction bases with no gene match: 7.

This chain joins TRBV9 and TRBJ1-1; D gene unclear. Germline V gives CDR1 SGDLS, CDR2 YYNGEE. V was trimmed by 1 base and J by 1 base, leaving 11 bases between them. The CDR3 is 15 amino acids. For the CDR3, the DNA is TGTGCCAGCAGCGTATTAGGAACGGGGAACACTGAAGCTTTCTTT. Translated: CASSVLGTGNTEAFF.

The table lists this clone with a few counts. J is TRBJ1-2 and V is TRBV6-4; D gene unclear. The V end was cut by 5 bases, the J end by 6 bases, with 22 bases between. Germline-derived CDR1 and CDR2 are MRHNA and SNTAGT. CDR3 length: 16 residues. The CDR3 loop is CASSMTGDRSWDGYTF. In DNA form, the CDR3 reads TGTGCCAGCAGTATGACGGGAGACCGCTCCTGGGATGGCTACACCTTC.

V usage is TRBV7-9 and J usage is TRBJ1-1; D remains unclear. The V end was cut by 6 bases, the J end by 5 bases, with 7 bases between. CDR1 is SEHNR and CDR2 is FQNEAQ in the germline V gene (reference sequence). The CDR3 has 11 amino acids. CDR3 amino acids: CASSPTTEAFF. CDR3 in DNA: TGTGCCAGCAGTCCAACTACTGAAGCTTTCTTT.

This chain links TRBV30 with TRBJ2-7; D may be TRBD2 (6 bases). V gave up 3 bases and J gave up 3 bases, with 18 bases separating them. The CDR3 spans 15 residues. Germline V gene lookup returns CDR1 GTSNPN and CDR2 SVGIG (reference sequence). CDR3 DNA: TGTGCCTGGAGGAACTGGAGGGGTCGGGGCTACGAGCAGTACTTC. The encoded protein is CAWRNWRGRGYEQYF.

Turning to this clone: Without the conserved terminal phenylalanine or tryptophan, this CDR3 likely stems from a read error. The chain joins TRBV7-3 to TRBJ1-6; the D gene is possibly TRBD1 (5 bases). Germline V gives CDR1 SGHTA, CDR2 FQGTGA. Deletions cut 2 bases from V and 10 bases from J, with 12 bases between. CDR3 size: 14 residues. The CDR3 nucleotides are TGTGCCAGCAGCTTAGTGGGGCATGGGTCACCCCTCCACCTT. Amino acid sequence: CASSLVGHGSPLHL.

The chain couples TRBV6-6 to TRBJ2-5; D might be TRBD1 (5 bases). The CDR3 length is 14 residues. Trimming cost V 2 bases and J 2 bases, with 9 bases left between them. Per the germline V gene, CDR1 is MNHNY and CDR2 is SVGAGI (reference sequence). The CDR3 loop is CASSYRGKQETQYF. The CDR3 DNA reads TGTGCCAGCAGTTACAGGGGCAAACAAGAGACCCAGTACTTC.

About this clone: In this CDR3 the conserved last residue, phenylalanine or tryptophan, is missing, so a read error is likely. The rearrangement links TRBV7-6 to TRBJ2-3, with 9 bases matching TRBD2. J was trimmed by 2 bases and V by 1 base; bases with no gene match: 4. CDR3 length: 16 residues. In germline, CDR1 is SGHVS, CDR2 FNYEAQ. The CDR3 DNA sequence: TGTGCCAGCAGCTTAGGGGCTAGCGGGACCACAGATACGCAGTATCTT. It is translated as CASSLGASGTTDTQYL.

The rearrangement joins TRBV7-2 to TRBJ1-5; D call uncertain. Germline CDR1 reads SGHTA; CDR2 reads FQGNSA. The V gene lost 8 bases and the J gene lost 4 bases, with 15 bases spanning the gap. This CDR3 is 14 amino acids long. This CDR3 reads CASSSPGGNQPQHF. The CDR3 DNA is TGTGCCAGCTCGTCTCCGGGTGGGAATCAGCCCCAGCATTTT.

This clone turned up a few times. The chain couples TRBV27 to TRBJ2-7; TRBD1 is a possible D gene (6 bases). Germline CDR1 reads MNHEY; CDR2 reads SMNVEV (reference sequence). CDR3 length: 16 residues. The V end was cut by 1 base, the J end by 7 bases, with 20 bases between. In nucleotides, the CDR3 is TGTGCCAGCAGTTTATTTAGGGGGACATCCCCCGGGGAGCAGTACTTC. This encodes CASSLFRGTSPGEQYF.

The chain carries TRBV2 and TRBJ1-5; 7 nucleotides agree with TRBD1. CDR3 size: 14 residues. The trim removed 6 bases at V and 9 bases at J, leaving 11 bases unmatched. Germline CDR1 and CDR2: SNHLY and FYNNEI. As DNA, the CDR3 is TGTGCCAGCAGCGTCGGACAGGCCATAGGGCCCCAGCATTTT. As protein: CASSVGQAIGPQHF.

The genes are TRBV6-1 and TRBJ1-5; 7 positions agree with TRBD1. CDR3 length: 13 residues. CDR1 is MNHNS, CDR2 SASEGT, per germline. The junction had 3 bases not matched to a gene; V was cut back by 5 bases and J by 5 bases. The CDR3 loop reads CASSPDRDQPQHF. Written as DNA, the CDR3 is TGTGCCAGCAGTCCCGACAGGGATCAGCCCCAGCATTTT.

The rearrangement uses TRBV10-1 and TRBJ2-1; 7 bases line up with TRBD1. The CDR3 is made up of 14 amino acids. Germline assignment: CDR1 WNHNN and CDR2 SYGVQD (reference sequence). J gave up 10 bases and V 5 bases, and 11 bases lay outside the gene matches. CDR3 sequence: CASSPIETGQEQFF. DNA of the CDR3: TGCGCCAGCAGTCCTATCGAGACGGGACAGGAGCAGTTCTTC.

Note on this clone: Other DNA sequences of this sample code for an identical CDR3. V usage is TRBV6-1 and J usage is TRBJ1-1, with TRBD1 matching over 8 bases. The CDR3 is made up of 14 amino acids. Trimming took 6 bases from V and 0 from J; bases not matched to a gene: 3. In germline, CDR1 is MNHNS, CDR2 SASEGT. Here the CDR3 reads CASRGQGLNTEAFF. CDR3 nucleotides: TGTGCCAGCAGAGGACAGGGACTGAACACTGAAGCTTTCTTT.

J is TRBJ2-7 and V is TRBV29-1; TRBD1 matches at 7 bases. Germline loops: CDR1 SQVTM, CDR2 ANQGSEA. Germline trimming cut 6 bases from V and 0 bases from J; bases unmatched to any gene: 8. The CDR3 runs to 14 residues. The CDR3 loop reads CSVYGTENSYEQYF. In DNA, the CDR3 is TGCAGCGTATATGGGACAGAGAACTCCTACGAGCAGTACTTC.

The V call is TRBV7-3, the J call TRBJ2-1; 12 bases line up with TRBD2. The CDR3 has 15 residues. V gave up 1 base and J gave up 10 bases; unmatched junction bases: 5. Germline-derived CDR1 and CDR2 are SGHTA and FQGTGA. The CDR3 protein is CASSLRLAGVKEQFF. The CDR3 DNA reads TGTGCCAGCAGCTTAAGACTAGCGGGGGTCAAGGAGCAGTTCTTC.

The chain has TRBV15 and TRBJ1-1; D possibly corresponds to TRBD1 (6 bases). Trimming left V 5 bases short and J 0 bases short, with 13 bases between. Looked up from germline, CDR1 is LNHNV and CDR2 is YYDKDF (reference sequence). This CDR3 has 15 residues. DNA of the CDR3: TGTGCCACCAGCGCCTCCGGGACAATGAACACTGAAGCTTTCTTT. It yields the protein CATSASGTMNTEAFF.

Worth noting for this clone: One junction end does not reproduce the germline sequence, and a read error may be involved. The chain couples TRBV4-1 to TRBJ2-5, with D possibly being TRBD2 (6 bases). The germline gives CDR1 MGHRA, CDR2 YSYEKL. This CDR3 is 13 amino acids long. DNA for the CDR3: TGCGCCAGCAGCCCCGGGACTCAAGAGACCCGGTACTTC. Translated: CASSPGTQETRYF.

Here the CDR3 reads CAISEELLGYTF. In nucleotides, the CDR3 is TGTGCCATCAGTGAGGAGTTGCTTGGCTACACCTTC. The J gene is TRBJ1-2, the V gene TRBV10-3, with D unclear. Per the germline V gene, CDR1 is ENHRY and CDR2 is SYGVKD. Trimming left V 2 bases short and J 7 bases short, with 8 bases between. This CDR3 contains 12 residues.

The V gene is TRBV18, the J gene TRBJ2-2; possible D gene TRBD2, 6 bases. Trimming took off 0 bases at V and 4 bases at J, with 12 bases between the two ends. The germline gives CDR1 KGHSH, CDR2 LQKENI. The CDR3 covers 16 residues. CDR3 in DNA: TGTGCCAGCTCACCACCGACGGGGAGGCCCACCGGGGAGCTGTTTTTT. Translating gives CASSPPTGRPTGELFF.

This sequence joins TRBV14 and TRBJ2-1; 8 nucleotides line up with TRBD1. Germline V gives CDR1 SGHDN, CDR2 FVKESK. V dropped 4 bases and J dropped 4; count of bases not matched to a gene: 6. CDR3 length: 15 residues. The CDR3 loop reads CASSPAGTGYNEQFF. For the CDR3, the DNA is TGTGCCAGCAGCCCGGCCGGGACAGGTTACAATGAGCAGTTCTTC.

The DNA of the CDR3 is TGTGCCAGCAGCCGACTAGCGGCGAACACCGGGGAGCTGTTTTTT. It translates to CASSRLAANTGELFF. The rearrangement uses TRBV6-5 and TRBJ2-2, with TRBD2 matching 9 bases. Unmatched junction bases numbered 2, after V lost 6 bases and J lost 0 bases. There are 15 residues in the CDR3. From germline, CDR1 is MNHEY and CDR2 SVGAGI.

The rearrangement uses TRBV19 and TRBJ2-7; 8 bases align to TRBD1. Germline V gene data show CDR1 as LNHDA and CDR2 as SQIVND (reference sequence). The CDR3 has 15 amino acids. The V and J ends lost 3 bases and 6 bases, in that order; junction bases with no gene match: 10. The CDR3 region is CASSIPGQGSGEQYF. CDR3 nucleotide sequence: TGTGCCAGTAGTATCCCCGGACAGGGAAGTGGCGAGCAGTACTTC.

This clone appeared a single time. The chain links TRBV9 to TRBJ1-1; D might be TRBD1 (5 bases). The CDR3 consists of 14 residues. V was trimmed by 0 bases and J by 1 base, leaving 7 bases between them. Germline V gene lookup returns CDR1 SGDLS and CDR2 YYNGEE. This CDR3 reads CASSVATGNTEAFF. DNA for the CDR3: TGTGCCAGCAGCGTAGCTACAGGGAACACTGAAGCTTTCTTT.

The CDR3 bases are TGTGCCAGCAGCCAAGGCGCGGGACAGCAAAACATTCAGTACTTC. Amino acid sequence: CASSQGAGQQNIQYF. The V and J genes are TRBV4-2 and TRBJ2-4; TRBD1 might be the D (7 bases). The CDR3 is made up of 15 amino acids. Germline V gene lookup returns CDR1 LGHNA and CDR2 YNFKEQ. Trimming took off 1 base at V and 5 bases at J, with 12 bases between the two ends.

The chain recombines TRBV4-3 with TRBJ1-2; possibly TRBD1 for D (6 bases). This CDR3 has 13 residues. The ends were cut back, 2 bases at V and 8 bases at J, with 12 bases in the middle. In germline, CDR1 is LGHNA, CDR2 YSLEER. DNA of the CDR3: TGCGCCAGCAGCCAACCGACAGGAGGAGGCTACACCTTC. Protein: CASSQPTGGGYTF.

The chain joins TRBV5-6 to TRBJ2-7; D gene ambiguous. Per the germline V gene, CDR1 is SGHDT and CDR2 is YYEEEE. The CDR3 spans 13 residues. Trimming removed 0 bases from V and 4 bases from J, with 8 bases in between. The CDR3 spells CASSLAGRYEQYF. The CDR3, as DNA: TGTGCCAGCAGCTTGGCGGGTCGGTACGAGCAGTACTTC.

This chain joins TRBV7-3 and TRBJ1-1, with D possibly being TRBD1 (5 bases). Germline V CDR1 and CDR2: SGHTA, FQGTGA. V was shortened by 5 bases and J by 5 bases, with 15 bases between the two germline ends. This CDR3 has 14 amino acids. The CDR3 DNA sequence: TGTGCCAGCAGCCCTCAGGGAGGTAGGACTGAAGCTTTCTTT. Its protein is CASSPQGGRTEAFF.

The rearrangement links TRBV14 to TRBJ2-7; D unresolved. V gave up 4 bases and J gave up 7 bases, with 17 bases separating them. The germline CDR1 and CDR2 sequences are SGHDN and FVKESK. This CDR3 is 14 amino acids long. CDR3 nucleotide sequence: TGTGCCAGCAGCCCCAGTGATCTACTGGAGGAGCAGTACTTC. It is translated as CASSPSDLLEEQYF.

V gene TRBV7-7 combines with J gene TRBJ2-3, with 8 bases fitting TRBD2. Trimming cost V 2 bases and J 4 bases; bases outside gene matches: 8. Germline lookup yields CDR1 SSHAT and CDR2 FNYEAQ (reference sequence). The CDR3 length is 16 residues. The CDR3 bases are TGTGCCAGCAGCTTACTCCCGGGGGGGCGGGCAGATACGCAGTATTTT. It specifies CASSLLPGGRADTQYF.

CDR3 amino acids: CAYGVTDTQYF. The CDR3 DNA is TGTGCCTACGGGGTCACAGATACGCAGTATTTT. This sequence joins TRBV5-4 and TRBJ2-3, with D possibly matching TRBD2 (5 bases). The germline gives CDR1 SGHNT, CDR2 YYREEE (reference sequence). CDR3 size: 11 residues. The V and J ends lost 10 bases and 2 bases respectively, with 8 bases between them.

This rearrangement joins TRBV29-1 to TRBJ2-5; TRBD2 aligns across 12 bases. The DNA end is a closer match to TRBJ2-7, so the J assignment may be wrong. Germline-derived CDR1 and CDR2 are SQVTM and ANQGSEA. The CDR3 sequence is 13 residues long. CDR3 amino acids: CSGGLAGTYEQYF. CDR3 in DNA: TGCAGCGGAGGACTAGCGGGAACCTACGAGCAGTACTTC.